Following are 18 T cell receptor beta chains from one sample sequenced in a study of cytomegalovirus exposure and HLA in healthy donors. Researchers ran the PCR with 60 Vbeta and 13 Jbeta primers. The table came from immunoSEQ multiplex PCR; TCRdb's copy has only in-frame clones and leaves some out. The table shows roughly 160,000 clones, with around four fifths occurring only once. What was sequenced was PBMCs. All receptors derive from a man younger than 45 in good health and CMV-seronegative.

This clone was counted a few times. The gene calls are TRBV9 and TRBJ2-3; 7 nucleotides line up with TRBD2. Germline CDR1 reads SGDLS; CDR2 reads YYNGEE. CDR3 length: 14 residues. V shed 3 bases and J 1 base; nucleotides not matched to a gene: 2. The CDR3 loop reads CASSARGGTDTQYF. Written as DNA, the CDR3 is TGTGCCAGCAGCGCCCGGGGGGGCACAGATACGCAGTATTTT. Together with reference TRBV9 and TRBJ2-3, the CDR3 gives the full variable domain: DSGVTQTPKHLITATGQRVTLRCSPRSGDLSVYWYQQSLDQGLQFLIQYYNGEERAKGNILERFSAQQFPDLHSELNLSSLELGDSALYFCASSARGGTDTQYFGPGTRLTVL.

V gene TRBV19 combines with J gene TRBJ1-5; a possible D gene is TRBD1 (6 bases). Germline CDR1 LNHDA, CDR2 SQIVND (reference sequence). The CDR3 consists of 16 residues. V was pared by 4 bases and J by 0 bases, with 13 bases between. The CDR3 nucleotides are TGTGCCAGTAGTAACCAGGGGCCGTATAGCAATCAGCCCCAGCATTTT. This gives the protein CASSNQGPYSNQPQHF. The full variable domain, its missing parts supplied by reference TRBV19 and TRBJ1-5, is DGGITQSPKYLFRKEGQNVTLSCEQNLNHDAMYWYRQDPGQGLRLIYYSQIVNDFQKGDIAEGYSVSREKKESFPLTVTSAQKNPTAFYLCASSNQGPYSNQPQHFGDGTRLSIL.

This clone has only a few counts. J is TRBJ2-7 and V is TRBV28, with TRBD2 identical over 8 bases. The CDR3 is 14 amino acids. CDR1 is MDHEN, CDR2 SYDVKM, per germline. J gave up 4 bases and V 5 bases, and 7 bases lay outside the gene matches. The CDR3 nucleotides read TGTGCCAGCAGTCCCGGGACTAGTGTGTACGAGCAGTACTTC. Translation: CASSPGTSVYEQYF.

The chain couples TRBV30 to TRBJ1-3; the D gene is possibly TRBD1 (5 bases). Germline loops: CDR1 GTSNPN, CDR2 SVGIG (reference sequence). Trimming stripped 5 bases from V and 4 bases from J, with 15 bases between. The CDR3 contains 14 residues. The CDR3 sequence is CAWGPWGSGNTIYF. The CDR3 region has the DNA TGTGCCTGGGGCCCCTGGGGCTCGGGAAACACCATATATTTT.

The sample holds one count of this clone. The genes are TRBV30 and TRBJ2-7, with D possibly matching TRBD1 (6 bases). The CDR3 consists of 13 residues. Germline CDR1 and CDR2: GTSNPN and SVGIG (reference sequence). Between the trimmed V and J ends, which lost 3 bases and 0 bases, there was a span of 9 bases. The CDR3 is CAWRPGASYEQYF. DNA for the CDR3: TGTGCCTGGAGGCCAGGGGCCTCCTACGAGCAGTACTTC.

This chain links TRBV30 with TRBJ1-2, with a weak D call TRBD1 (5 bases). The CDR3 is 13 amino acids. V lost 1 base and J 7 bases, leaving 13 bases between the germline ends. CDR1 is GTSNPN and CDR2 is SVGIG in the germline V gene (reference sequence). This CDR3 is CAWSGGGYAGYTF. The DNA for the CDR3 is TGTGCCTGGAGTGGGGGGGGGTATGCTGGCTACACCTTC.

The CDR3 nucleotides read TGTGCCAGCAGTTCAACGGGGACGGGACAGCCTAGCTCCTACGAGCAGTACTTC. Protein sequence: CASSSTGTGQPSSYEQYF. The J gene is TRBJ2-7, the V gene TRBV27, with 7 bases lining up with TRBD1. This CDR3 spans 18 amino acids. V lost 4 bases to trimming and J lost 0 bases; unmatched junction nucleotides: 15. The germline V gene has CDR1 MNHEY and CDR2 SMNVEV (reference sequence).

Written as DNA, the CDR3 is TGTGCCAGCAGAGGGAGGCGGGGGGGGGAGACCCAGTACTTC. Encoded protein: CASRGRRGGETQYF. The chain links TRBV2 to TRBJ2-5, with 9 bases fitting TRBD2. CDR3 length equals 14 residues. CDR1 and CDR2 from the germline V gene are SNHLY and FYNNEI. J gave up 5 bases and V 6 bases, and 7 bases lay outside the gene matches.

The chain employs TRBV28 and TRBJ2-2, with D possibly matching TRBD2 (5 bases). In germline, CDR1 is MDHEN, CDR2 SYDVKM. V lost 5 bases and J lost 1, with 5 bases in between. This CDR3 is 13 amino acids long. The CDR3 loop reads CASSRENTGELFF. CDR3 DNA: TGTGCCAGCAGTCGGGAGAACACCGGGGAGCTGTTTTTT.

The genes are TRBV7-9 and TRBJ1-1, with D hard to call. CDR1 is SEHNR and CDR2 is FQNEAQ in the germline V gene (reference sequence). Trimming cost V 5 bases and J 6 bases, with 19 bases left between them. The CDR3 is made up of 15 amino acids. The CDR3 region has the DNA TGTGCCAGCAGCCCTGGTGGAGGGTCTTCGGCTGAAGCTTTCTTT. Residues: CASSPGGGSSAEAFF.

This clone was detected only a few times. This chain links TRBV2 with TRBJ2-7, with 12 bases matching TRBD2. CDR3 length: 17 residues. Germline CDR1 and CDR2: SNHLY and FYNNEI. Trimming took 7 bases from V and 2 from J; bases not matched to a gene: 12. CDR3 coding DNA: TGTGCCAGCACCAGACTAGCGGGGGCCAACCAAGCCTACGAGCAGTACTTC. Residues: CASTRLAGANQAYEQYF.

V and J are TRBV4-2 and TRBJ2-1, with 8 bases lining up with TRBD2. This CDR3 is built from 15 residues. V shed 1 base and J 7 bases; nucleotides not matched to a gene: 6. Germline assignment: CDR1 LGHNA and CDR2 YNFKEQ. CDR3 sequence: CASSQGGLGPNEQFF. Here the CDR3 DNA reads TGTGCCAGCAGCCAAGGGGGACTAGGTCCTAATGAGCAGTTCTTC.

This clone was seen only a few times. The V gene is TRBV15, the J gene TRBJ2-7, with TRBD2 identical over 11 bases. The V gene's germline CDR1 is LNHNV and CDR2 YYDKDF (reference sequence). This CDR3 contains 15 residues. The V gene end was trimmed by 0 bases and the J gene end by 3 bases; junction bases not matched to a gene: 1. CDR3 residues: CATSRDGTSGYEQYF. The CDR3 nucleotides read TGTGCCACCAGCAGAGATGGGACTAGCGGCTACGAGCAGTACTTC.

J is TRBJ1-2 and V is TRBV30; 12 bases match TRBD1. The trim removed 4 bases at V and 4 bases at J, leaving 7 bases unmatched. The CDR3 covers 15 residues. Germline CDR1 GTSNPN, CDR2 SVGIG (reference sequence). Here the CDR3 reads CAWTWGTGGIYGYTF. The DNA of the CDR3 is TGTGCCTGGACCTGGGGGACAGGGGGCATCTATGGCTACACCTTC.

The chain joins TRBV7-2 to TRBJ2-2; 10 bases match TRBD2. Losses at the gene ends were 1 base for V and 4 bases for J; bases not matched to a gene: 9. Germline V gene data show CDR1 as SGHTA and CDR2 as FQGNSA. The CDR3 runs to 18 residues. CDR3 in DNA: TGTGCCAGCAGCTTAGTTGGGGGCACTAGCGGGACCACCGGGGAGCTGTTTTTT. This gives the protein CASSLVGGTSGTTGELFF.

This clone was seen a few times. The chain carries TRBV15 and TRBJ2-7; TRBD2 agrees at 8 bases. V was clipped by 5 bases and J by 0 bases; unmatched bases: 3. CDR3 size: 14 residues. CDR1 is LNHNV, CDR2 YYDKDF, per germline (reference sequence). The CDR3 DNA sequence: TGTGCCACCAGCGTTAGCGGGAACTCCTACGAGCAGTACTTC. Amino acid sequence: CATSVSGNSYEQYF.

V usage is TRBV5-1 and J usage is TRBJ2-7; the D gene is possibly TRBD1 (9 bases). With 4 bases removed from V and 7 bases from J, the gap between germline ends came to 21 bases. This CDR3 has 15 residues. Germline V gene sequence: CDR1 SGHRS, CDR2 YFSETQ. CDR3 sequence reads: CASSLQGAVAGEQYF. In nucleotides, the CDR3 is TGCGCCAGCAGCCTACAGGGGGCGGTAGCGGGGGAGCAGTACTTC.

The rearrangement links TRBV19 to TRBJ1-3; no firm D call. The V and J ends lost 1 base and 5 bases respectively, with 6 bases between them. The CDR3 runs to 13 residues. Per germline, CDR1 LNHDA and CDR2 SQIVND (reference sequence). CDR3 in DNA: TGTGCCAGTAGTATAGGGCGGCGAAACACCATATATTTT. Its protein is CASSIGRRNTIYF.